The 29 T cell receptor beta chains given below trace back to one sample, sequenced in a study of Graves' ophthalmopathy and Graves' hyperthyroidism. Researchers took RNA transcripts and amplified TCR beta CDR3 regions from them. RT-PCR was first run with HTBI primers, then multiplex PCR in a second round. TCRdb fed the multiplex PCR reads into MiXCR, producing one record per CDR3 protein. Of hundreds of thousands of distinct CDR3 sequences in the sample, 20% to 25% were seen once. Specimen: peripheral blood. The receptor source for this set is a woman under 30 with stable Graves' hyperthyroidism. Some clones in this sample may be carry-over from other donors' samples.

The chain employs TRBV28 and TRBJ1-2; D perhaps matches TRBD1 (6 bases). The CDR3 loop spans 16 amino acids. CDR1 is MDHEN and CDR2 is SYDVKM in the germline V gene. With 7 bases removed from V and 2 bases from J, the gap between germline ends came to 20 bases. DNA for the CDR3: TGTGCCAGCATAGCGGCAGGGGACGAAACGAACTATGGCTACACCTTC. Protein: CASIAAGDETNYGYTF.

This clonotype was counted ten times or more. The gene calls are TRBV6-5 and TRBJ1-1; perhaps TRBD1 as D (6 bases). Trimming stripped 5 bases from V and 7 bases from J, with 8 bases between. The CDR3 consists of 11 residues. Germline V gives CDR1 MNHEY, CDR2 SVGAGI. As DNA, the CDR3 is TGTGCCAGCAGTATACAGGGTGAAGCTTTCTTT. Translated: CASSIQGEAFF.

This clonotype was recorded many times. This chain connects TRBV3-1 to TRBJ2-5, with D maybe TRBD2 (6 bases). There are 15 residues in the CDR3. V lost 4 bases and J 1 base, leaving 13 bases between the germline ends. CDR1 and CDR2 (germline): LGHDT, YNNKEL (reference sequence). Here the CDR3 DNA reads TGTGCCAGCAGCCCCGGGGGTGGAGTCCAAGAGACCCAGTACTTC. Translating it yields CASSPGGGVQETQYF.

This clonotype was counted ten times or more. This rearrangement joins TRBV5-5 to TRBJ1-5; D gene ambiguous. The V end was cut by 0 bases, the J end by 4 bases, with 14 bases between. The germline CDR1 and CDR2 sequences are SGHKS and YYEKEE (reference sequence). The CDR3 covers 16 residues. CDR3 amino acids: CASSLGTTPANQPQHF. CDR3 sequence (DNA): TGTGCCAGCAGCTTGGGGACGACGCCTGCTAATCAGCCCCAGCATTTT.

This clonotype was found a few times. CDR3 sequence: CAWSVLEGGGYGYTF. The CDR3 nucleotides are TGTGCCTGGAGTGTACTTGAAGGGGGTGGCTATGGCTACACCTTC. The rearrangement links TRBV30 to TRBJ1-2, with D possibly TRBD1 on 6 matching bases. Germline CDR1 is GTSNPN and CDR2 is SVGIG (reference sequence). The V end was cut by 0 bases, the J end by 4 bases, with 15 bases between. This CDR3 region has 15 residues.

The V gene is TRBV27, the J gene TRBJ2-7; 9 bases align to TRBD2. Germline assignment: CDR1 MNHEY and CDR2 SMNVEV (reference sequence). V was clipped by 2 bases and J by 4 bases; unmatched bases: 15. The CDR3 is made up of 18 amino acids. In nucleotides, the CDR3 is TGTGCCAGCAGTTTAAAACTAGCGGGCAAGGCGGGCCTTTACGAGCAGTACTTC. Translated, it gives CASSLKLAGKAGLYEQYF.

This clonotype has a count of ten or more. DNA of the CDR3: TGTGCCAGCAGCCGCTTCCGGGACAGGGGGCAAACCTACGAGCAGTACTTC. It translates to CASSRFRDRGQTYEQYF. The chain is built from TRBV11-1 and TRBJ2-7; 12 bases are shared with TRBD1. The V and J ends lost 5 bases and 2 bases, in that order; junction bases with no gene match: 10. Germline CDR1 is SGHAT and CDR2 is FQDESV (reference sequence). The CDR3 has 17 amino acids.

This clonotype was counted only a few times. At one end the junction does not follow the germline gene, possibly because of a read error. The rearrangement links TRBV27 to TRBJ2-4; possible D gene TRBD2, 5 bases. From germline, CDR1 is MNHEY and CDR2 SMNVEV (reference sequence). CDR3 length: 15 residues. CDR3 DNA sequence: TGTGCCAGCAGTTTCAGCGGTTTAGCCAAAAACATTAAGTACTTC. Translating gives CASSFSGLAKNIKYF.

This clonotype appeared many times. The chain is built from TRBV6-5 and TRBJ2-6; TRBD1 agrees at 7 bases. V trimming: 4 bases; J trimming: 0 bases; junction bases outside the gene matches: 6. CDR1 MNHEY and CDR2 SVGAGI come from the germline V gene. This CDR3 is 17 amino acids long. The CDR3, as DNA: TGTGCCAGCAGTTCGGGACAGACCTTCTCTGGGGCCAACGTCCTGACTTTC. It encodes CASSSGQTFSGANVLTF.

This clonotype was detected ten times or more. The chain joins TRBV20-1 to TRBJ1-5, with D hard to call. Germline V gene lookup returns CDR1 DFQATT and CDR2 SNEGSKA (reference sequence). This CDR3 is 12 amino acids long. V shed 6 bases and J shed 7 bases, with 13 bases lying between them. Here the CDR3 DNA reads TGCAGTGCCAAATCTGGGCTCCAGCCCCAGCATTTT. Translating gives CSAKSGLQPQHF.

The chain uses TRBV13 and TRBJ2-7; 10 bases line up with TRBD2. The V gene's germline CDR1 is PRHDT and CDR2 FYEKMQ (reference sequence). The CDR3 has 15 amino acids. J lost 3 bases, V lost 5 bases, and 7 bases had no gene match. The CDR3 DNA reads as TGTGCCAGCAGCACAGGGACTAGCGAGGGCTACGAGCAGTACTTC. It translates to CASSTGTSEGYEQYF. Using reference TRBV13 and TRBJ2-7 for the parts outside the CDR3, the full variable domain is AAGVIQSPRHLIKEKRETATLKCYPIPRHDTVYWYQQGPGQDPQFLISFYEKMQSDKGSIPDRFSAQQFSDYHSELNMSSLELGDSALYFCASSTGTSEGYEQYFGPGTRLTVT.

CDR3 in amino acids: CATVRANYGYTF. The CDR3 nucleotides read TGTGCCACCGTTAGGGCTAACTATGGCTACACCTTC. The rearrangement uses TRBV28 and TRBJ1-2; D is ambiguous. V was cut by 10 bases and J by 0 bases, with 9 bases left in between. The CDR3 has 12 residues. Germline-derived CDR1 and CDR2 are MDHEN and SYDVKM.

The chain couples TRBV29-1 to TRBJ1-2, with D maybe TRBD1 (5 bases). The CDR3 runs 13 residues. Germline V gene lookup returns CDR1 SQVTM and CDR2 ANQGSEA. With 6 bases removed from V and 5 bases from J, the gap between germline ends came to 16 bases. The CDR3 loop reads CSVQSGGEYGYTF. The CDR3 DNA reads as TGCAGCGTCCAAAGTGGGGGTGAATATGGCTACACCTTC.

This clonotype has a count of ten or more. The chain recombines TRBV30 with TRBJ1-6; no clear D. CDR3 length: 12 residues. V was shortened by 5 bases and J by 7 bases, with 9 bases between the two germline ends. Germline V gene sequence: CDR1 GTSNPN, CDR2 SVGIG (reference sequence). CDR3 in DNA: TGTGCCTGGGCGCACAAGAATTCACCCCTCCACTTT. It yields the protein CAWAHKNSPLHF.

Only one count was recorded for this clonotype. The chain carries TRBV12-5 and TRBJ2-7, with 8 bases lining up with TRBD1. V lost 3 bases, J lost 6 bases, and 7 bases stayed unmatched. CDR3 length: 14 residues. Germline V gene lookup returns CDR1 LGHNT and CDR2 FRNRAP. The CDR3 is CASGFLDRVSEQYF. DNA of the CDR3: TGTGCTAGTGGTTTTCTGGACAGGGTGTCCGAGCAGTACTTC.

V usage is TRBV15 and J usage is TRBJ2-7; D might be TRBD1 (5 bases). CDR3 length equals 14 residues. Germline CDR1 is LNHNV and CDR2 is YYDKDF (reference sequence). Trimming cost V 5 bases and J 3 bases, with 14 bases left between them. DNA of the CDR3: TGTGCCACCAGCCGTACAGGTCACCGCTACGAGCAGTACTTC. It codes for CATSRTGHRYEQYF.

Many counts were recorded for this clonotype. The gene calls are TRBV6-2 or TRBV6-3 and TRBJ2-7, with 9 bases lining up with TRBD2. Germline V gene lookup returns CDR1 MNHEY and CDR2 SVGEGT. V lost 5 bases and J lost 6; bases outside the gene matches: 17. The CDR3 has 17 amino acids. The CDR3 region is CASSGADYLGTSSEQYF. The CDR3 region has the DNA TGTGCCAGCAGTGGGGCGGACTATCTCGGGACTAGCAGCGAGCAGTACTTC.

This clonotype was seen at least ten times. The chain combines TRBV24-1 with TRBJ2-5, with D hard to call. V lost 9 bases, J lost 3 bases, and 10 bases lay in between. Per germline, CDR1 KGHDR and CDR2 SFDVKD. The CDR3 runs 12 residues. The CDR3 bases are TGTGCCACCGCAGGCATCGAAGAGACCCAGTACTTC. It yields the protein CATAGIEETQYF.

This clonotype was recorded at least ten times. The gene calls are TRBV11-2 and TRBJ2-5; 10 bases line up with TRBD2. This CDR3 has 18 amino acids. With 1 base clipped from V and 2 bases from J, the junction kept 10 bases outside the gene matches. Germline-derived CDR1 and CDR2 are SGHAT and FQNNGV. The CDR3 DNA follows: TGTGCCAGCAGCTTAGTGGCTAGCGGGAGAGGGGGTCAAGAGACCCAGTACTTC. Protein sequence: CASSLVASGRGGQETQYF.

This clonotype occurred many times. This chain connects TRBV6-5 to TRBJ1-6; 10 positions match TRBD1. CDR3 size: 15 residues. The germline V gene encodes CDR1 MNHEY and CDR2 SVGAGI. V trimming: 0 bases; J trimming: 10 bases; junction bases outside the gene matches: 3. Here the CDR3 reads CASSYSDRGDSPLHF. The CDR3 coding sequence is TGTGCCAGCAGTTACTCGGACAGGGGGGACTCACCCCTCCACTTT.

This clonotype was recorded at least ten times. V usage is TRBV2 and J usage is TRBJ2-7; possibly TRBD1 for D (6 bases). The CDR3 runs 13 residues. Trimming cost V 2 bases and J 6 bases, with 11 bases left between them. Looked up from germline, CDR1 is SNHLY and CDR2 is FYNNEI. The CDR3 protein is CASSEIRGSEQYF. Here the CDR3 DNA reads TGTGCCAGCAGTGAAATCAGGGGAAGCGAGCAGTACTTC.

In this sample, this clonotype turned up a few times. J is TRBJ1-5 and V is TRBV19; no clear D. V was trimmed by 1 base and J by 7 bases, leaving 17 bases between them. The CDR3 contains 16 residues. Germline-derived CDR1 and CDR2 are LNHDA and SQIVND (reference sequence). The CDR3 DNA follows: TGTGCCAGTAGTATAGTGGCCAGGCCCATCGAACAGCCCCAGCATTTT. Translated, it gives CASSIVARPIEQPQHF.

A few counts support this clonotype. The chain has TRBV5-1 and TRBJ1-1, with TRBD1 as a possible D gene (5 bases). Germline V gene data show CDR1 as SGHRS and CDR2 as YFSETQ. Trimming pared 0 bases from V and 3 bases from J, leaving 12 bases between. This CDR3 has 15 amino acids. CDR3 DNA: TGCGCCAGCAGCTTGGGTGAGGGGCTCGACACTGAAGCTTTCTTT. This translates into CASSLGEGLDTEAFF.

This clonotype has a count of ten or more. The chain is built from TRBV4-1 and TRBJ2-7; D remains unclear. Germline loops: CDR1 MGHRA, CDR2 YSYEKL. V was clipped by 3 bases and J by 2 bases, with 11 bases between them. The CDR3 covers 14 residues. CDR3 region: CASSQERWTYEQYF. For the CDR3, the DNA is TGCGCCAGCAGCCAGGAGAGGTGGACCTACGAGCAGTACTTC.

This clonotype has ten or more counts. CDR3 in DNA: TGTGCCAGCAGTTTGCAGCGGGGGTTCCAAGAGACCCAGTACTTC. Its translation: CASSLQRGFQETQYF. The chain carries TRBV12-3 or TRBV12-4 and TRBJ2-5, with 8 bases matching TRBD2. J was trimmed by 1 base and V by 3 bases; bases with no gene match: 4. The CDR3 totals 15 residues.

This clonotype was counted many times. This rearrangement joins TRBV20-1 to TRBJ2-7, with no clear D. Germline-derived CDR1 and CDR2 are DFQATT and SNEGSKA (reference sequence). Between the trimmed V and J ends, which lost 2 bases and 4 bases, there was a span of 12 bases. This CDR3 is built from 13 residues. CDR3 residues: CSARTALRYEQYF. In DNA, the CDR3 is TGCAGTGCTAGAACTGCCCTACGGTACGAGCAGTACTTC.

The rearrangement joins TRBV18 to TRBJ2-7; D is ambiguous. V was shortened by 4 bases and J by 2 bases, with 12 bases between the two germline ends. CDR1 is KGHSH and CDR2 is LQKENI in the germline V gene. There are 14 residues in the CDR3. In DNA form, the CDR3 reads TGTGCCAGCTCACTACAGAGAACTACCTACGAGCAGTACTTC. This encodes CASSLQRTTYEQYF.

This clonotype was recorded many times. This chain uses TRBV20-1 with TRBJ1-5, with D possibly being TRBD1 (6 bases). In germline, CDR1 is DFQATT, CDR2 SNEGSKA (reference sequence). The CDR3 is 15 residues long. V lost 6 bases to trimming and J lost 8 bases, with 23 bases between them. CDR3 sequence reads: CSAEGTRSRRKPQHF. DNA of the CDR3: TGCAGTGCAGAGGGGACAAGGTCAAGAAGGAAGCCCCAGCATTTT.

Here the CDR3 reads CASSLELAGLQETQYF. The CDR3 DNA reads TGTGCCAGCAGCTTAGAACTAGCGGGGCTCCAAGAGACCCAGTACTTC. This sequence joins TRBV11-1 and TRBJ2-5; TRBD2 matches at 10 bases. Germline V gene lookup returns CDR1 SGHAT and CDR2 FQDESV (reference sequence). V lost 1 base and J lost 1; bases outside the gene matches: 3. This CDR3 is built from 16 residues.